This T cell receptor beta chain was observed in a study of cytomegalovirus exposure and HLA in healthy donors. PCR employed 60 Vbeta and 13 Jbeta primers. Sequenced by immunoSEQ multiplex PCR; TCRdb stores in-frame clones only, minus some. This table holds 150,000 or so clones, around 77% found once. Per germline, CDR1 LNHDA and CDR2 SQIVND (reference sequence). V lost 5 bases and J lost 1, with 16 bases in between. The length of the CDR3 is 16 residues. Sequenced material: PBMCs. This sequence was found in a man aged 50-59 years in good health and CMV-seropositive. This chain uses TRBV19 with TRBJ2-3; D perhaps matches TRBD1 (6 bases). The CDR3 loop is CASSPSRGIGTDTQYF. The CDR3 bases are TGTGCCAGTAGTCCGTCCAGGGGAATTGGCACAGATACGCAGTATTTT. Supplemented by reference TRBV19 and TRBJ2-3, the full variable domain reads DGGITQSPKYLFRKEGQNVTLSCEQNLNHDAMYWYRQDPGQGLRLIYYSQIVNDFQKGDIAEGYSVSREKKESFPLTVTSAQKNPTAFYLCASSPSRGIGTDTQYFGPGTRLTVL.